Listed below are T cell receptor beta chains from one sample, sequenced in a study of spatial heterogeneity in lung cancer. TCRdb independently ran MiXCR on the 5' RACE reads; one entry per CDR3 protein. The sample has roughly 20,000 distinct CDR3 sequences, about 2.7% seen once. The sequences come from lung tumor tissue, collected at surgery. All receptors derive from a male donor with early-stage non-small cell lung cancer. Both conserved end residues are part of each CDR3. D genes are given only for firm matches. Size is stated for part of the rows, as once, few or many counts, or as a class when the clone is expanded.

V: TRBV7-6; D: -; J: TRBJ2-3; size: many; CDR3: CASSHIADTTDTQYF; DNA: TGTGCCAGCAGCCACATAGCGGATACCACAGATACGCAGTATTTT
V: TRBV27; D: TRBD2; J: TRBJ2-7; size: many; CDR3: CASISRAGGSEQYF; DNA: TGTGCCAGCATTTCGCGAGCGGGAGGATCCGAGCAGTACTTC
V: TRBV24-1; D: -; J: TRBJ2-2; size: many; CDR3: CATSDLHSEGRYTGELFF; DNA: TGTGCCACCAGTGATTTGCACTCCGAGGGGCGGTACACCGGGGAGCTGTTTTTT
V: TRBV11-1; D: -; J: TRBJ2-7; size: medium-sized; CDR3: CASRGLFSYEQYF; DNA: TGTGCCAGCAGGGGACTGTTCTCCTACGAGCAGTACTTC
V: TRBV6-2/TRBV6-3; D: -; J: TRBJ2-4; size: many; CDR3: CASSYLPAGGLGRSILAKNIQYF; DNA: TGTGCCAGCAGTTACTTACCCGCAGGCGGACTGGGGAGAAGCATACTAGCCAAAAACATTCAGTACTTC
V: TRBV2; D: TRBD1; J: TRBJ2-6; size: many; CDR3: CASSEKIRGSGANVLTF; DNA: TGTGCCAGCAGTGAAAAAATCAGGGGGTCTGGGGCCAACGTCCTGACTTTC
V: TRBV30; D: TRBD1; J: TRBJ1-2; size: many; CDR3: CAWSRDSMMVGYTF; DNA: TGTGCCTGGAGTAGGGACAGTATGATGGTTGGCTACACCTTC
V: TRBV3-1; D: -; J: TRBJ1-5; size: many; CDR3: CASSQRSNQPQHF; DNA: TGTGCCAGCAGCCAACGCTCCAATCAGCCCCAGCATTTT
V: TRBV7-9; D: -; J: TRBJ1-5; size: many; CDR3: CASSSGTGPINQPQHF; DNA: TGTGCCAGCAGTTCAGGTACGGGGCCGATTAATCAGCCCCAGCATTTT
V: TRBV5-8; D: TRBD1; J: TRBJ2-6; size: many; CDR3: CASSFQGEGANVLTF; DNA: TGTGCCAGCAGCTTTCAGGGGGAAGGGGCCAACGTCCTGACTTTC
V: TRBV27; D: TRBD1; J: TRBJ2-1; size: many; CDR3: CASSMDRGLGEQFF; DNA: TGTGCCAGCAGTATGGACAGGGGATTAGGTGAGCAGTTCTTC
V: TRBV2; D: -; J: TRBJ2-7; size: many; CDR3: CASSLARSDYEQYF; DNA: TGTGCCAGCAGTCTAGCGCGTTCGGACTACGAGCAGTACTTC
V: TRBV6-5; D: -; J: TRBJ1-1; size: many; CDR3: CASSPSGSTTEAFF; DNA: TGTGCCAGCAGTCCTTCGGGGTCGACCACTGAAGCTTTCTTT
V: TRBV18; D: TRBD2; J: TRBJ2-1; size: many; CDR3: CASSPPRILAGNEQFF; DNA: TGTGCCAGCTCACCACCGAGAATACTAGCGGGCAATGAGCAGTTCTTC
V: TRBV12-3/TRBV12-4; D: -; J: TRBJ1-4; size: many; CDR3: CASSASQGGEKLFF; DNA: TGTGCCAGCAGTGCTAGCCAGGGAGGCGAAAAACTGTTTTTT
V: TRBV7-6; D: -; J: TRBJ2-3; size: -; CDR3: CASSLGPAGSVDTQYF; DNA: TGTGCCAGCAGCTTAGGTCCGGCCGGGAGTGTAGATACGCAGTATTTT
V: TRBV5-1; D: TRBD2; J: TRBJ2-2; size: many; CDR3: CASSLEAGVDTGELFF; DNA: TGCGCCAGCAGCTTGGAGGCGGGAGTAGACACCGGGGAGCTGTTTTTT
V: TRBV20-1; D: TRBD2; J: TRBJ2-1; size: many; CDR3: CSASYLGTSGYNEQFF; DNA: TGCAGTGCTAGTTACCTCGGGACTAGCGGCTACAATGAGCAGTTCTTC
V: TRBV6-5; D: TRBD2; J: TRBJ2-7; size: medium-sized; CDR3: CASSSPGLAYEQYF; DNA: TGTGCCAGCAGTTCCCCCGGACTAGCCTACGAGCAGTACTTC
V: TRBV19; D: TRBD2; J: TRBJ2-1; size: many; CDR3: CASREPGTSGYYNEQFF; DNA: TGTGCCAGTAGAGAACCCGGGACTAGCGGCTATTACAATGAGCAGTTCTTC
V: TRBV10-3; D: -; J: TRBJ1-3; size: many; CDR3: CAIRRQDYSGNTIYF; DNA: TGTGCCATCAGACGACAGGACTACTCTGGAAACACCATATATTTT
V: TRBV4-1; D: -; J: TRBJ2-7; size: many; CDR3: CASSQDQVTGPFYEQYF; DNA: TGCGCCAGCAGCCAAGATCAGGTTACAGGACCCTTCTACGAGCAGTACTTC
V: TRBV29-1; D: -; J: TRBJ1-1; size: many; CDR3: CSVEDRGEGTEAFF; DNA: TGCAGCGTTGAGGATCGGGGGGAGGGAACTGAAGCTTTCTTT
V: TRBV7-9; D: TRBD1; J: TRBJ1-3; size: many; CDR3: CASSAQGVTGNTIYF; DNA: TGTGCCAGCAGCGCACAGGGGGTTACTGGAAACACCATATATTTT
V: TRBV2; D: -; J: TRBJ1-1; size: many; CDR3: CASNIRTMNTEAFF; DNA: TGTGCCAGCAATATCCGGACCATGAACACTGAAGCTTTCTTT
V: TRBV4-1; D: TRBD1; J: TRBJ1-1; size: many; CDR3: CASSQKTGAPEAFF; DNA: TGCGCCAGCAGCCAGAAAACAGGGGCGCCCGAAGCTTTCTTT
V: TRBV7-6; D: -; J: TRBJ2-2; size: many; CDR3: CASSLGTGELFF; DNA: TGTGCCAGCAGCTTGGGTACCGGGGAGCTGTTTTTT
V: TRBV5-4; D: -; J: TRBJ1-3; size: many; CDR3: CASSLFGPSGNTIYF; DNA: TGTGCCAGCAGCTTGTTCGGTCCCTCTGGAAACACCATATATTTT
V: TRBV11-1; D: TRBD1; J: TRBJ1-1; size: many; CDR3: CASTAGTGGVRTEAFF; DNA: TGTGCCAGCACTGCCGGGACAGGGGGTGTGCGCACTGAAGCTTTCTTT
V: TRBV25-1; D: TRBD1; J: TRBJ2-3; size: -; CDR3: CASRRDRGGDTQYF; DNA: TGTGCCAGCAGAAGGGACAGGGGGGGAGATACGCAGTATTTT
V: TRBV6-2/TRBV6-3; D: TRBD1; J: TRBJ2-7; size: many; CDR3: CASRPGQGFPAFYEQYF; DNA: TGTGCCAGCAGACCGGGACAGGGGTTCCCAGCATTCTACGAGCAGTACTTC
V: TRBV7-7; D: -; J: TRBJ2-5; size: many; CDR3: CASSFGQGQETQYF; DNA: TGTGCTAGCAGCTTTGGCCAGGGCCAAGAGACCCAGTACTTC
V: TRBV28; D: TRBD1; J: TRBJ1-1; size: many; CDR3: CASSLRGGWGEAFF; DNA: TGTGCCAGCAGCCTCAGGGGGGGATGGGGTGAAGCTTTCTTT
V: TRBV28; D: TRBD2; J: TRBJ2-1; size: many; CDR3: CASRLAGRTNEQFF; DNA: TGTGCCAGCAGACTAGCGGGCCGGACCAATGAGCAGTTCTTC
V: TRBV6-1; D: -; J: TRBJ1-2; size: many; CDR3: CASSEGTFANYGYTF; DNA: TGTGCCAGCAGTGAGGGGACGTTCGCTAACTATGGCTACACCTTC
V: TRBV5-6; D: -; J: TRBJ1-2; size: medium-sized; CDR3: CASSPGPGSGYTF; DNA: TGTGCCAGCAGCCCCGGACCGGGCTCTGGCTACACCTTC
V: TRBV7-9; D: -; J: TRBJ2-3; size: many; CDR3: CASSHPADTQYF; DNA: TGTGCCAGCAGCCACCCTGCAGATACGCAGTATTTT